The rows below give T cell receptor beta chains drawn from one sample of a study of tumor and adjacent non-tumor tissue in lung cancer. TCRdb called the multiplex PCR reads again in MiXCR, with one record for every CDR3 protein. The sample has around 57,000 distinct CDR3 sequences, 61% seen once. The sequenced sample consisted of distant non-tumor lung tissue. Receptors originate from a man in his sixties or seventies with non-small cell lung cancer. The CDR3 runs from the conserved cysteine through the conserved F or W. D genes are given only for firm matches. Size values are once, few and many counts, or a class for expanded clones, and some rows have none.

V	size	D	J	CDR3	DNA
TRBV29-1	.	TRBD2	TRBJ2-1	CSVLSRLAGSNEQFF	TGCAGCGTTCTCTCGAGACTAGCTGGGTCCAATGAGCAGTTCTTC
TRBV29-1	.	.	TRBJ2-2	CSVGEGSGQLFF	.
TRBV20-1	.	.	TRBJ2-4	CSARAITPRQDTSLAKNIQYF	TGCAGTGCTAGAGCCATTACCCCGCGACAGGACACCAGCTTAGCCAAAAACATTCAGTACTTC
TRBV11-2	.	.	TRBJ2-7	CACSLDRGGRYEHHF	TGTGCCTGCAGCTTAGATAGGGGGGGACGCTACGAGCACCACTTC
TRBV11-3	.	.	TRBJ2-3	CASSLNPKDTQYF	TGTGCCAGCAGCTTAAACCCCAAAGATACGCAGTATTTT
TRBV6-2/TRBV6-3	few	TRBD1	TRBJ2-7	CASSPRQGTYELYF	TGTGCCAGCAGCCCTCGACAGGGAACCTACGAGCTGTACTTC
TRBV11-2	.	TRBD2	TRBJ2-5	CVSSLYRGGRETQYF	TGTGTCAGCAGCTTATATAGGGGAGGGAGAGAGACTCAGTACTTC
TRBV11-2	.	TRBD2	TRBJ2-2	CSGSLDRLASAGELLF	TGTTCCGGCAGCTTAGATCGACTAGCCTCGGCCGGGGAGCTGCTTTTT
TRBV10-3	many	TRBD2	TRBJ2-1	CAISERIAGVYNEQFF	TGTGCCATCAGTGAGAGAATAGCGGGGGTCTACAATGAGCAGTTCTTC
TRBV6-5	.	.	TRBJ2-6	CASSSICRGIRANFLTF	TGTGCCAGCAGTTCCATATGTCGGGGGATTAGGGCCAATTTCCTGACTTTC
TRBV11-2	.	.	TRBJ2-2	CASSPLAGSTVELFF	TGTGCCAGCAGCCCCCTGGCAGGGAGCACTGTGGAGCTGTTTTTT
TRBV7-8	once	.	TRBJ2-3	CASSLGLVGDVGGPQYF	TGTGCCAGCAGCTTAGGACTAGTGGGGGACGTTGGAGGGCCGCAGTATTTT
TRBV6-6	many	.	TRBJ2-2	CASSSRENTGELFF	TGTGCCAGCAGTTCCCGGGAGAACACCGGGGAGCTGTTTTTT
TRBV4-2	.	.	TRBJ1-6	CASSQDGPNTGSPLHF	TGTGCCAGCAGCCAAGACGGACCGAATACTGGTTCACCCCTCCACTTC
TRBV6-1	once	TRBD2	TRBJ2-3	CASSGGLAGGDAQYF	TGTGCCAGCAGTGGAGGACTAGCTGGAGGAGATGCGCAGTATTTT
TRBV4-1	.	.	TRBJ1-3	CASGQDGPGDDIIYF	TGCGCCAGCGGCCAAGATGGTCCAGGCGATGACATCATATATTTT
TRBV6-1	many	.	TRBJ2-4	CASSKKEVLVGSKNIQYF	TGTGCCAGCAGTAAAAAGGAGGTACTAGTTGGTTCCAAAAACATTCAGTACTTC
TRBV6-2/TRBV6-3	.	.	TRBJ2-3	CASSSVIGTDTLYF	TGTGCCAGCAGTTCGGTAATTGGCACAGATACGCTGTATTTT
TRBV4-2	.	.	TRBJ2-2	CADSQDHGGGGTGELFF	TGTGCCGACAGCCAAGATCATGGGGGAGGGGGAACCGGGGAGCTGTTTTTT
TRBV29-1	many	TRBD2	TRBJ2-7	CATGGPWGEQYF	TGCGCTACGGGAGGGCCATGGGGCGAGCAGTACTTC
TRBV4-2	.	.	TRBJ1-2	CASSPGTCGYTF	TGTGCAAGCAGCCCCGGGACATGTGGCTACACCTTC
TRBV9	.	.	TRBJ2-5	CASSPKDGSFAETQYF	TGTGCCAGCAGCCCGAAAGATGGGTCCTTTGCGGAGACCCAGTACTTC
TRBV7-9	few	.	TRBJ1-2	CASSLPGLANYGYTF	TGTGCCAGCAGCTTACCGGGATTAGCTAACTATGGCTACACCTTC